The 9 T cell receptor beta chains presented below share a single source sample, sequenced in a study of response to subunit inactivated influenza vaccine (dated by TCRdb to between 2017 and 2018). The method behind the library was RT-PCR. Data came from an Illumina HiSeq 2500. TCRdb reran the public reads through fastp at Q25 and MiXCR, keeping productive beta chains. Every entry covers one CDR3 protein and lists the most common genes and DNA from its rows. The sample includes hundreds of thousands of distinct CDR3 sequences, with about a sixth observed a single time. The ten largest clones add up to 11% of the sample. The sample here was PBMCs from blood, taken 12 days after vaccination. All receptors come from a man between 45 and 60 years old who received an inactivated influenza vaccine. Donor details come from another sample of the same person, matched by shared clones.

The genes are TRBV10-3 and TRBJ2-5; 10 bases align to TRBD2. Germline CDR1 ENHRY, CDR2 SYGVKD. The CDR3 sequence is 13 residues long. Trimming removed 10 bases from V and 5 bases from J; junction bases left unmatched: 7. CDR3 region: CATQLAGVETQYF. CDR3 nucleotide sequence: TGTGCCACTCAGCTAGCGGGAGTTGAGACCCAGTACTTC.

This clonotype was found a few times. The genes are TRBV30 and TRBJ2-1; D may be TRBD2 (5 bases). Germline V gene lookup returns CDR1 GTSNPN and CDR2 SVGIG (reference sequence). The V end lost 2 bases, the J end lost 7 bases, and 12 bases lay between the germline ends. The CDR3 runs to 13 residues. The CDR3 nucleotides read TGTGCCTGGAGTCAACGAAGAGGGAATGAGCAGTTCTTC. Amino acids: CAWSQRRGNEQFF.

This clonotype has a count of ten or more. The V and J genes are TRBV29-1 and TRBJ2-3; D remains unclear. V lost 6 bases and J 4 bases, leaving 14 bases between the germline ends. Germline values: CDR1 SQVTM, CDR2 ANQGSEA. CDR3 length equals 13 residues. CDR3 sequence reads: CSVRLTWADTQYF. CDR3 bases: TGCAGCGTGAGGCTAACCTGGGCAGATACGCAGTATTTT.

The chain couples TRBV5-1 to TRBJ2-7; D possibly matches TRBD1 or TRBD2 (5 bases each). Germline V gives CDR1 SGHRS, CDR2 YFSETQ. The CDR3 covers 18 residues. Deletions cut 0 bases from V and 1 base from J, with 20 bases between. The CDR3 region is CASSLEAPGILGSYEQYF. The CDR3 nucleotides are TGCGCCAGCAGCTTGGAGGCGCCAGGGATACTAGGGTCCTACGAGCAGTACTTC.

The chain is built from TRBV6-5 and TRBJ2-2, with 8 bases lining up with TRBD2. After removal of 2 bases from V and 8 bases from J, the junction contained 7 bases not matched to a gene. CDR1 and CDR2 (germline): MNHEY, SVGAGI. This CDR3 has 15 amino acids. CDR3 amino acids: CASSYQSTSEGELFF. Here the CDR3 DNA reads TGTGCCAGCAGTTACCAGTCGACTAGCGAGGGGGAGCTGTTTTTT.

This clonotype was recorded a few times. The chain recombines TRBV7-9 with TRBJ1-4; no reliable D call. The ends were cut back, 5 bases at V and 7 bases at J, with 8 bases in the middle. The CDR3 is 12 residues long. CDR1 and CDR2 (germline): SEHNR, FQNEAQ (reference sequence). The CDR3 loop is CASSHTVEKLFF. The CDR3 nucleotides read TGTGCCAGCAGCCATACAGTTGAAAAACTGTTTTTT.

J is TRBJ2-3 and V is TRBV20-1, with D perhaps TRBD2 (6 bases). V lost 5 bases to trimming and J lost 0 bases, with 15 bases between them. The CDR3 extends over 15 amino acids. Germline CDR1 reads DFQATT; CDR2 reads SNEGSKA (reference sequence). The CDR3: CSAWRLDSSTDTQYF. The CDR3 DNA sequence: TGCAGTGCTTGGCGACTAGACTCTAGCACAGATACGCAGTATTTT.

The chain employs TRBV3-1 and TRBJ2-5, with 12 bases lining up with TRBD2. This CDR3 spans 18 amino acids. The germline V gene has CDR1 LGHDT and CDR2 YNNKEL (reference sequence). J was trimmed by 4 bases and V by 3 bases; bases with no gene match: 12. The CDR3, as DNA: TGTGCCAGCAGCCACGTGACTAGCGGGAGTCCTGACAGAGAGACCCAGTACTTC. This codes for CASSHVTSGSPDRETQYF.

This clonotype has only a few counts. The CDR3 loop reads CSARVPYAETQYF. The CDR3 DNA reads TGCAGTGCTAGAGTTCCGTACGCGGAGACCCAGTACTTC. The chain carries TRBV20-1 and TRBJ2-5, with no clear D. The CDR3 has 13 amino acids. The V end lost 1 base, the J end lost 5 bases, and 11 bases lay between the germline ends. Germline-derived CDR1 and CDR2 are DFQATT and SNEGSKA (reference sequence).